This paragraph reports one TCR beta chain. From RNA, the CDR3 regions of TCR beta chains were amplified and sequenced. Second-round multiplex PCR followed a first-round RT-PCR using HTBI primers. MiXCR, run by TCRdb on the multiplex PCR reads, gives a single entry per CDR3 protein. The table has almost 750,000 distinct CDR3 sequences, around 40% seen once; the top ten hold 40% to 55%. The record originates from a study of Graves' ophthalmopathy and Graves' hyperthyroidism. Germline V gene lookup returns CDR1 SEHNR and CDR2 FQNEAQ (reference sequence). This CDR3 region has 12 residues. V shed 5 bases and J shed 9 bases, with 8 bases lying between them.

What was sequenced was peripheral blood. The V call is TRBV7-9, the J call TRBJ2-6; possibly TRBD2 for D (5 bases). The TCR originated in an adult man with Graves' ophthalmopathy. The CDR3 nucleotides are TGTGCCAGCAGCCCTCGGGACAACGTCCTGACTTTC. Translating it yields CASSPRDNVLTF.